Each of the 30 T cell receptor delta chains below was sequenced from the same sample in a study of γδ T cells in repeated Plasmodium falciparum infection. TCRdb re-identified clones in the multiplex PCR reads via CATT. The data hold 90,000 to 95,000 delta-chain clones, with approximately 0.96% observed a single time. Gammadelta T cells were flow-sorted from PBMC into Vgamma9/Vdelta2+ and Vdelta2-negative populations for bulk analysis. Material for sequencing was gamma-delta T cells from blood. The receptors come from a pool of human donors (malaria-infected and uninfected, not separated).

To note about this clone: This DNA translates differently at residue 3 from the TCRdb protein, which is that of a much larger clone; a read error is likely, and the protein shown is the DNA's own translation. This chain connects TRDV1 to TRDJ1; 11 bases match TRDD3. The J gene is not listed in TCRdb, so it was assigned here from a DNA match to germline. CDR1 and CDR2 (germline): TSWWSYY, QGS. The CDR3 extends over 18 amino acids. CDR3 bases: TGTGCTTTTGGGCCTGGGGGATACCTCGTTGAGTACACCGATAAACTCATCTTT. Protein sequence: CAFGPGGYLVEYTDKLIF.

About this clone itself: The TCRdb record carries a much larger clone's protein, which differs from this DNA's translation at residue 11; a read error is the likely cause, and the protein listed here is the DNA translation. The chain uses TRDV2 and TRDJ1; TRDD3 agrees at 12 bases. No J segment appears in TCRdb, so it was assigned here by matching the sequence to germline. Trimming cost V 0 bases and J 3 bases; bases outside gene matches: 22. This CDR3 is built from 22 residues. CDR1 GEAIGNYY and CDR2 EKD come from the germline V gene. The CDR3 DNA is TGTGCCTGTGACACCGGTTACTGGGGGATACACACCCTACCGACGTTTTCCGATAAACTCATCTTT. Its protein product is CACDTGYWGIHTLPTFSDKLIF.

This clone was picked up many times. The protein that TCRdb holds for this DNA derives from a much larger clone and differs from the translated DNA at residue 13, which likely indicates a read error; the protein shown here is translated from the DNA. The rearrangement links TRDV2 to TRDJ1, with 13 bases that match TRDD3. TCRdb leaves out the J gene; it was filled in here by matching the DNA to germline. Germline CDR1 GEAIGNYY, CDR2 EKD. Trimming at V came to 4 bases and at J to 3 bases, leaving 13 bases not matched to a gene. The CDR3 is 18 residues long. The CDR3 DNA is TGTGCCTGTGATTCGTACTGGGGGATACGCGGGTTTGCCGATAAACTCATCTTT. This encodes CACDSYWGIRGFADKLIF.

The table lists this clone with many counts. TCRdb records a much larger clone's protein for this DNA, with a difference at residue 3 that likely arises from a read error; the protein given is the translation of the DNA. The chain uses TRDV1 and TRDJ1; 13 nucleotides match TRDD3. Trimming at V came to 10 bases and at J to 0 bases, leaving 23 bases not matched to a gene. The germline gives CDR1 TSWWSYY, CDR2 QGS. CDR3 length: 21 residues. CDR3 protein: CAPQSGPPFTGGYAYTDKLIF. The CDR3 DNA is TGTGCTCCGCAGTCGGGGCCTCCGTTTACTGGGGGATACGCGTACACCGATAAACTCATCTTT.

A few counts support this clone. This DNA's translation differs at residue 17 from TCRdb's protein, which comes from a much larger clone; a read error is likely, and the protein shown is translated from the DNA. The V gene reported is TRDV2; the J gene is uncalled; the listed D gene, TRDD3, was not tested against the DNA. The CDR3 is 18 amino acids. Germline values: CDR1 GEAIGNYY, CDR2 EKD. Written as DNA, the CDR3 is TGTGCCTGTGACACCGTTGCGACTGGGGGTCACGGGACCGATAAACTCACCTTT. Encoded protein: CACDTVATGGHGTDKLTF.

The sample holds a few counts of this clone. It differs at one base from a far larger clone, so likely a read error. Other DNA sequences from this sample encode an identical CDR3 as well. Called V gene: TRDV2; the J gene was not called; the D segment call TRDD3 is taken from the table without a DNA check. This CDR3 is built from 17 residues. The germline V gene encodes CDR1 GEAIGNYY and CDR2 EKD. The CDR3 spells CACDVLGDTGLTAQLFF. CDR3 coding DNA: TGTGCCTGTGACGTACTGGGGGATACTGGATTGACAGCACAGCTCTTCTTT.

This clone has just a few counts. This likely came from a read error, as a far larger clone is one base away. Other DNA sequences in this specimen translate into the identical CDR3. The V and J genes are TRDV2 and TRDJ3; 12 nucleotides match TRDD3. TCRdb leaves out the J gene; it was filled in here by matching the DNA to germline. Germline V gives CDR1 GEAIGNYY, CDR2 EKD. This CDR3 comprises 21 residues. The trim removed 1 base at V and 3 bases at J, leaving 12 bases unmatched. CDR3 loop: CACDTGGLLGDTGWDTRQMFF. Written as DNA, the CDR3 is TGTGCCTGTGACACAGGGGGACTACTGGGGGATACTGGCTGGGACACCCGACAGATGTTTTTC.

Regarding this clone: The translation of this DNA and the TCRdb protein of a much larger clone differ at residue 9, probably owing to a read error; the protein shown here is translated from the DNA. This chain connects TRDV2 to TRDJ2, with TRDD3 matching 7 bases. Assignment of the J gene here rests on matching the DNA to germline, because TCRdb gives none. The germline V gene encodes CDR1 GEAIGNYY and CDR2 EKD. Losses at the gene ends were 0 bases for V and 4 bases for J; bases not matched to a gene: 19. The CDR3 totals 20 residues. In nucleotides, the CDR3 is TGTGCCTGTGACACCGTCGGCACGGCGGGGGATGGGAGTGGGACAGCACAACTCTTCTTT. Its protein product is CACDTVGTAGDGSGTAQLFF.

This clone was recorded a few times. A far larger clone differs by one base, so this is likely a read error. Other DNA sequences within the sample encode an identical CDR3. The chain combines TRDV1 with TRDJ1; 8 nucleotides match TRDD2. The J segment lost 3 bases and the V segment lost 0 bases, leaving 33 bases of the junction unmatched. Germline V gene lookup returns CDR1 TSWWSYY and CDR2 QGS. This CDR3 is 25 amino acids long. The CDR3: CALGELGPASYSWGFPLFLADKLIF. CDR3 DNA sequence: TGTGCTCTTGGGGAACTCGGGCCCGCTTCCTACAGCTGGGGATTCCCCTTGTTCCTAGCCGATAAACTCATCTTT.

This clone turned up a few times. A far larger clone is a single base away, which makes a read error likely. Other DNA sequences of this sample code for an identical CDR3. The V gene is TRDV2, but the J gene lacks a call; TRDD3, as called in the table, went unchecked against the DNA. This CDR3 contains 19 residues. Germline assignment: CDR1 GEAIGNYY and CDR2 EKD. CDR3 in amino acids: CACDTVGGYQDRYTDKLIF. CDR3 DNA sequence: TGTGCCTGTGACACCGTCGGGGGATACCAGGATCGGTACACCGATAAACTCATCTTC.

This clone occurred a few times. This probably arose from a read error, given a far larger clone one base away. This sample includes further DNA sequences coding for the same CDR3. No J gene call was made, and the V gene is TRDV2; TRDD3 is the table's D call, not checked against the DNA. Germline lookup yields CDR1 GEAIGNYY and CDR2 EKD. The CDR3 contains 18 residues. CDR3 in DNA: TGTGCCTGTGACCTAATCAGTACTGGGGGCATATACACCGATAAACTCATCTTC. This gives the protein CACDLISTGGIYTDKLIF.

With respect to this clone: The protein that TCRdb holds for this DNA derives from a much larger clone and differs from the translated DNA at residue 14, which likely indicates a read error; the protein shown here is translated from the DNA. The J gene has no call, while the V gene is TRDV1; the table's TRDD3 call for D was not verified on the DNA. CDR3 size: 16 residues. Germline V CDR1 and CDR2: TSWWSYY, QGS. The CDR3 loop reads CALGELRDTGTDKPIF. CDR3 in DNA: TGTGCTCTTGGGGAACTGAGGGATACGGGTACCGATAAACCCATCTTT.

This clone came up a few times. This likely traces to a read error, being one base from a far larger clone. This sample includes further DNA sequences coding for the same CDR3. The V and J genes are TRDV1 and TRDJ1, with TRDD3 matching over 10 bases. TCRdb records no J gene; here it was assigned by comparing the DNA to germline. CDR3 length equals 18 residues. V shed 4 bases, J shed 0 bases, and the junction held 11 bases outside the gene matches. Germline V lookup: CDR1 TSWWSYY, CDR2 QGS. The CDR3 DNA follows: TGTGCTCTTGGGGGAACGGATGGGGGATACCTCTACACCGATAAACTCATCTTT. Its translation: CALGGTDGGYLYTDKLIF.

Concerning this clone: With only one base between it and a far larger clone, this is likely a read error. This sample includes further DNA sequences coding for the same CDR3. V usage is TRDV2 and J usage is TRDJ1; D not certain. No J gene was available from TCRdb, and it was assigned here by a germline match of the DNA. Germline V gene sequence: CDR1 GEAIGNYY, CDR2 EKD. The ends were cut back, 2 bases at V and 0 bases at J, with 15 bases in the middle. This CDR3 has 16 amino acids. CDR3 loop: CACDIREKRDTDKLIF. The CDR3, as DNA: TGTGCCTGTGACATTAGGGAAAAGAGGGACACCGATAAACTCATCTTT.

This clone was recorded many times. The rearrangement uses TRDV2 and TRDJ1, with TRDD3 matching over 9 bases. The V gene's germline CDR1 is GEAIGNYY and CDR2 EKD. V shed 6 bases and J 0 bases; nucleotides not matched to a gene: 7. The CDR3 contains 15 residues. The DNA of the CDR3 is TGTGCCTGTTACCTACTGGGGGAACACACCGATAAACTCATCTTT. Its translation is CACYLLGEHTDKLIF.

This clone was counted between two and nine times. The protein TCRdb gives is from a much larger clone and does not agree with this DNA's translation at residue 15, likely a read error; the protein shown here comes from the DNA. V is TRDV1 and J is TRDJ4; 13 positions match TRDD3. Matching the DNA to germline supplied the J gene, which TCRdb does not give. The CDR3 is 22 amino acids. Unmatched junction bases numbered 21, after V lost 1 base and J lost 1 base. The V gene's germline CDR1 is TSWWSYY and CDR2 QGS. In DNA form, the CDR3 reads TGTGCTCTTGGGGAACATGAAGAACACTGGGGGATACGAGGCGATACTTTCAGACCCCTGATCTTT. Translating gives CALGEHEEHWGIRGDTFRPLIF.

This clone was picked up many times. TCRdb has a much larger clone's protein, which differs at residue 11 from the translation of this DNA, likely because of a read error; what is shown is the protein translated from the DNA. The J gene was not called, though the V gene is TRDV1. The CDR3 covers 14 residues. Germline CDR1 reads TSWWSYY; CDR2 reads QGS. The CDR3 bases are TGTGCTCTTGGGGAAGGGATCGGGGGAGCTAATCTCATCTTT. Its protein product is CALGEGIGGANLIF.

This clone was seen more than once but under ten times. TCRdb assigns this DNA the protein of a much larger clone, which departs from its translation at residue 16; this likely reflects a read error, and the protein shown comes from translating the DNA. The gene calls are TRDV2 and TRDJ1; 12 nucleotides line up with TRDD3. Since TCRdb gives no J gene, matching the DNA to germline was used here to assign it. The CDR3 loop spans 19 amino acids. Per the germline V gene, CDR1 is GEAIGNYY and CDR2 is EKD. The CDR3 region is CACDTTPVLGDTATDILIF. CDR3 coding DNA: TGTGCCTGTGACACCACTCCCGTACTGGGGGATACTGCCACCGATATACTCATCTTT.

The sample holds a few counts of this clone. The TCRdb protein, from a much larger clone, departs from this DNA's translation at residue 13, likely by read error; the protein shown derives from the DNA. The V gene is TRDV1, the J gene TRDJ1, with a weak D call TRDD2 (6 bases). V lost 3 bases and J 2 bases, leaving 25 bases between the germline ends. CDR1 is TSWWSYY and CDR2 is QGS in the germline V gene. The CDR3 spans 19 residues. The CDR3 spells CALGDFTSFFGPATDKLIF. In nucleotides, the CDR3 is TGTGCTCTTGGGGATTTTACTTCCTTCTTCGGGCCTGCGACCGATAAACTCATCTTT.

This clone has a handful of counts. TCRdb's listed protein matches a much larger clone and diverges from this DNA's translation at residue 5, likely through a read error; the protein shown comes from the DNA. This specimen includes other DNA sequences encoding the same CDR3. The chain combines TRDV2 with TRDJ1; D gene uncertain. Germline lookup yields CDR1 GEAIGNYY and CDR2 EKD. Trimming stripped 3 bases from V and 2 bases from J, with 24 bases between. The CDR3 is 18 amino acids. CDR3 residues: CACDAIPGNERGTDKLIF. DNA of the CDR3: TGTGCCTGTGACGCAATCCCCGGGAATGAGAGAGGGACCGATAAACTCATCTTT.

Notes on this clone: This sequence is one base from a far larger clone and is likely a read error. Distinct nucleotide sequences in the sample also encode this CDR3. Here the V gene is TRDV2, but the J gene went uncalled; the tabulated D call, TRDD3, remains unverified against the DNA. Germline CDR1 reads GEAIGNYY; CDR2 reads EKD. This CDR3 contains 15 residues. In DNA form, the CDR3 reads TGTGCCTGTGACAACCGCTGGGGGAGGGCCGATAAACTAATCTTT. Translation gives CACDNRWGRADKLIF.

Turning to this clone: TCRdb shows a much larger clone's protein in place of this DNA's translation, and the two differ at residue 11, likely through a read error; the protein shown is translated from the DNA. The chain is built from TRDV2 and TRDJ1, with a possible D match to TRDD3 (5 bases). The J gene, not given by TCRdb, was assigned here from a germline match of the nucleotide sequence. Germline V gene sequence: CDR1 GEAIGNYY, CDR2 EKD. The length of the CDR3 is 14 residues. The CDR3 nucleotides are TGTGCCTGTGACACGATGGGGCTAACCGATAGACTCATCTTT. Protein: CACDTMGLTDRLIF.

In this sample, this clone turned up many times. The sample holds other DNA sequences that translate to the same CDR3. The V gene is TRDV2, the J gene TRDJ1; 7 nucleotides line up with TRDD3. Trimming removed 1 base from V and 4 bases from J; junction bases left unmatched: 8. CDR1 and CDR2 from the germline V gene are GEAIGNYY and EKD. The CDR3 runs to 15 residues. CDR3 protein: CACDTLGASNDKLIF. CDR3 in DNA: TGTGCCTGTGACACTCTGGGGGCCAGTAACGATAAACTCATCTTT.

This clone has a handful of counts. The protein recorded in TCRdb matches a much larger clone and deviates from this DNA's translation at residue 14, suggesting a read error; the protein here is obtained by translating the DNA. No J gene call was made, and the V gene is TRDV2; TRDD3, the table's D call, was not compared with the DNA. The length of the CDR3 is 16 residues. CDR1 GEAIGNYY and CDR2 EKD come from the germline V gene. The CDR3 region is CACDTGGIVETDKPIF. CDR3 nucleotides: TGTGCCTGTGACACTGGGGGGATCGTTGAAACCGATAAACCCATCTTT.

There are a few counts of this clone. This probably arose from a read error, given a far larger clone one base away. At the DNA level, this CDR3 is encoded by other sequences in the same sample as well. Here the CDR3 reads CACDSLGDAVADKLIF. The CDR3, as DNA: TGTGCCTGTGATTCACTGGGAGACGCCGTGGCCGATAAACTCATCTTT. The V call is TRDV2, the J call TRDJ1, with TRDD3 as a possible D gene (6 bases). The J gene was missing in TCRdb and was found by matching the end of the DNA to germline. Trimming stripped 4 bases from V and 3 bases from J, with 20 bases between. This CDR3 spans 16 amino acids. Germline CDR1 reads GEAIGNYY; CDR2 reads EKD.

This clone appeared a few times. TCRdb has a much larger clone's protein, which differs at residue 17 from the translation of this DNA, likely because of a read error; what is shown is the protein translated from the DNA. The V gene is TRDV1, but the J gene lacks a call; TRDD3, the table's D call, lacks a check against the DNA. Germline loops: CDR1 TSWWSYY, CDR2 QGS. CDR3 length equals 18 residues. The CDR3 spells CALGELPPTGGYEGKLTF. CDR3 DNA sequence: TGTGCTCTTGGGGAACTTCCCCCTACTGGGGGATACGAAGGGAAACTCACCTTT.

With respect to this clone: The mismatch at residue 3 between this DNA's translation and the TCRdb protein of a much larger clone likely reflects a read error; the protein shown is translated from the DNA. This sequence joins TRDV1 and TRDJ1; TRDD3 aligns across 7 bases. In the absence of a J gene in TCRdb, the DNA was matched to germline to assign it here. Germline V lookup: CDR1 TSWWSYY, CDR2 QGS. The CDR3 runs 18 residues. The CDR3 coding sequence is TGTGCTCCTGGGGAACCTTTTGGGGGACAAACATACACCGATAAACTCATCTTT. It yields the protein CAPGEPFGGQTYTDKLIF.

Concerning this clone itself: The translation of this DNA and the TCRdb protein of a much larger clone differ at residue 5, probably owing to a read error; the protein shown here is translated from the DNA. The rearrangement joins TRDV1 to TRDJ1; D call uncertain. CDR1 and CDR2 (germline): TSWWSYY, QGS. CDR3 size: 17 residues. CDR3 region: CALGKLRPLKGADKLIF. The DNA of the CDR3 is TGTGCTCTTGGGAAACTTCGTCCGTTAAAAGGCGCCGATAAACTCATCTTT.

This clone appeared a few times. A far larger clone is just one base off, so this is likely a read error. The same CDR3 also results from other DNA sequences found in this sample. The chain links TRDV1 to TRDJ1; D is undetermined. Since TCRdb gives no J gene, matching the DNA to germline was used here to assign it. This CDR3 has 13 residues. The germline CDR1 and CDR2 sequences are TSWWSYY and QGS. The V and J ends lost 4 bases and 5 bases respectively, with 11 bases between them. CDR3 sequence (DNA): TGTGCTCTTGGGGCATCGCCCCATGATAAACTCATCTTT. Protein sequence: CALGASPHDKLIF.

This clone was seen only a few times. A far larger clone differs by one base, so this is likely a read error. Other nucleotide sequences in the sample specify the same CDR3. The V call is TRDV2, the J call TRDJ1; 7 bases are shared with TRDD3. The J gene, left out of TCRdb, was set here by checking the DNA against germline. This CDR3 contains 16 residues. Germline V gives CDR1 GEAIGNYY, CDR2 EKD. DNA for the CDR3: TGCGCCTGTGACACTCGGGCAGGGGGATGCGACGATAAACTCATCTTT. Protein sequence: CACDTRAGGCDDKLIF.